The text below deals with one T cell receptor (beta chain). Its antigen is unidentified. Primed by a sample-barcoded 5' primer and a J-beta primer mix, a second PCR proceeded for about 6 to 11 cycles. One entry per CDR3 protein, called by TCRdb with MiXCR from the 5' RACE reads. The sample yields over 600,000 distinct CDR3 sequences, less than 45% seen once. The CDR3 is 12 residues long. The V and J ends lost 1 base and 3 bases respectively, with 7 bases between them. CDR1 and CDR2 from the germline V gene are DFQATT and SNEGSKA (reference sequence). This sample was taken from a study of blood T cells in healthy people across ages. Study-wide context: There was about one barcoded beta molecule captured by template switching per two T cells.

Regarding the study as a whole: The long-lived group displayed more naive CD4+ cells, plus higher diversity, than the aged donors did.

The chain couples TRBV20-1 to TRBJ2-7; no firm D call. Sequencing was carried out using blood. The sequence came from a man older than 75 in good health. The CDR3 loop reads CSARVGDYEQYF. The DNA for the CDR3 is TGCAGTGCTAGAGTCGGAGACTACGAGCAGTACTTC.